This is a list of T cell receptor beta chains from one sample in a study of preoperative IRX-2 immunotherapy in early breast cancer. Using immunoSEQ multiplex PCR, the repertoire was profiled, and TCRdb retains in-frame clones only, with some absent. The sample holds 39,000 or so clones, 70% to 80% seen once. Here the sequenced sample was tumor tissue, taken after IRX-2 immunotherapy. These receptors all come from a human donor with breast cancer. The CDR3 runs from the conserved cysteine through the conserved F or W. The D gene is left open where the match is weak. Some rows have no size entry. The others give once, few or many, or a class for an expanded clone.

clone_size: NA
j_call: TRBJ2-5
d_call: NA
v_call: TRBV30
cdr3_aa: CAWSPGIQETQYF
cdr3_nt: TGTGCCTGGAGTCCAGGGATCCAAGAGACCCAGTACTTC

clone_size: few
j_call: TRBJ1-1
d_call: NA
v_call: TRBV12-5
cdr3_aa: CASGQRGGRTEAFF
cdr3_nt: TGTGCTAGTGGTCAAAGAGGGGGTAGGACTGAAGCTTTCTTT

clone_size: NA
j_call: TRBJ1-1
d_call: NA
v_call: TRBV10-2
cdr3_aa: CASTSNPQGNTEAFF
cdr3_nt: TGCGCCAGCACCTCAAACCCCCAGGGGAACACTGAAGCTTTCTTT

clone_size: NA
j_call: TRBJ2-7
d_call: NA
v_call: TRBV11-3
cdr3_aa: CASSSLDRNTYEQYF
cdr3_nt: TGTGCCAGCAGCTCCCTAGACAGGAACACCTACGAGCAGTACTTC

clone_size: NA
j_call: TRBJ1-1
d_call: NA
v_call: TRBV5-1
cdr3_aa: CASSLGSNREREAFF
cdr3_nt: TGCGCCAGCAGCTTGGGGTCTAACAGGGAGAGGGAAGCTTTCTTT

clone_size: NA
j_call: TRBJ2-3
d_call: NA
v_call: TRBV5-1
cdr3_aa: CASSLAGLDPDTQYF
cdr3_nt: TGCGCCAGCAGCTTGGCCGGGCTAGACCCAGATACGCAGTATTTT

clone_size: medium-sized
j_call: TRBJ1-2
d_call: NA
v_call: TRBV1
cdr3_aa: CASSQDRGTGGASGYTF
cdr3_nt: TGCGCCAGCAGCCAAGATCGAGGGACAGGGGGCGCTTCGGGCTACACCTTC

clone_size: NA
j_call: TRBJ1-6
d_call: NA
v_call: TRBV11-3
cdr3_aa: CASSADSPNSPLHF
cdr3_nt: TGTGCCAGCAGCGCAGACAGTCCTAATTCACCCCTCCACTTT

clone_size: NA
j_call: TRBJ2-1
d_call: NA
v_call: TRBV5-1
cdr3_aa: CASSLGWTTYNEQFF
cdr3_nt: TGCGCCAGCAGCTTAGGTTGGACAACGTACAATGAGCAGTTCTTC

clone_size: NA
j_call: TRBJ1-5
d_call: NA
v_call: TRBV6-8
cdr3_aa: CASSYSGQPQHF
cdr3_nt: TGTGCCAGCAGTTACTCTGGACAGCCCCAGCATTTT

clone_size: NA
j_call: TRBJ1-3
d_call: TRBD1
v_call: TRBV6-8
cdr3_aa: CASSHRGVGNTIYF
cdr3_nt: TGTGCCAGCAGCCACAGGGGGGTCGGAAACACCATATATTTT

clone_size: few
j_call: TRBJ1-1
d_call: NA
v_call: TRBV6-1
cdr3_aa: CASSEGGREAFF
cdr3_nt: TGTGCCAGCAGTGAAGGTGGGAGGGAAGCTTTCTTT

clone_size: NA
j_call: TRBJ1-2
d_call: NA
v_call: TRBV30
cdr3_aa: CAWSVQGSYGYTF
cdr3_nt: TGTGCCTGGAGTGTACAGGGAAGCTATGGCTACACCTTC

clone_size: NA
j_call: TRBJ1-2
d_call: TRBD1
v_call: TRBV10-2
cdr3_aa: CASSESRTGTYGYTF
cdr3_nt: TGCGCCAGCAGTGAGTCGCGGACAGGTACCTATGGCTACACCTTC

clone_size: NA
j_call: TRBJ1-2
d_call: TRBD1
v_call: TRBV6-8
cdr3_aa: CASSYSGRGRGGYTF
cdr3_nt: TGTGCCAGCAGTTACTCGGGCAGGGGGCGTGGTGGCTACACCTTC

clone_size: NA
j_call: TRBJ2-2
d_call: TRBD1
v_call: TRBV23-1
cdr3_aa: CASSLWLTGANTGELFF
cdr3_nt: TGCGCCAGCAGCTTGTGGCTGACAGGGGCGAACACCGGGGAGCTGTTTTTT

clone_size: NA
j_call: TRBJ2-1
d_call: TRBD2
v_call: TRBV10-1
cdr3_aa: CASSLGLAGQFPYNEQFF
cdr3_nt: TGCGCCAGCAGTCTGGGACTAGCGGGACAATTCCCATACAATGAGCAGTTCTTC

clone_size: NA
j_call: TRBJ2-7
d_call: NA
v_call: TRBV30
cdr3_aa: CAWNPGRRNYEQYF
cdr3_nt: TGTGCCTGGAACCCAGGCAGAAGAAACTACGAGCAGTACTTC

clone_size: NA
j_call: TRBJ2-1
d_call: TRBD2
v_call: TRBV12-5
cdr3_aa: CASNLAGGGDEQFF
cdr3_nt: TGTGCCAGCAACCTAGCGGGGGGAGGGGATGAGCAGTTCTTC

clone_size: few
j_call: TRBJ2-7
d_call: NA
v_call: TRBV5-1
cdr3_aa: CASSLVGRLLGEQYF
cdr3_nt: TGCGCCAGCAGCTTGGTGGGCCGATTACTGGGCGAGCAGTACTTC

clone_size: NA
j_call: TRBJ2-4
d_call: NA
v_call: TRBV6-8
cdr3_aa: CASSRTVENIQYF
cdr3_nt: TGTGCCAGCTCCCGAACGGTAGAAAACATTCAGTACTTC

clone_size: NA
j_call: TRBJ1-2
d_call: NA
v_call: TRBV15
cdr3_aa: CATSSDPETYGYTF
cdr3_nt: TGTGCCACCAGCAGCGACCCAGAAACCTATGGCTACACCTTC

clone_size: NA
j_call: TRBJ2-7
d_call: NA
v_call: TRBV7-6
cdr3_aa: CASSPGGANYEQYF
cdr3_nt: TGTGCCAGCAGCCCCGGAGGGGCTAATTACGAGCAGTACTTC

clone_size: NA
j_call: TRBJ1-5
d_call: NA
v_call: TRBV7-4
cdr3_aa: CASSLNRDQPQHF
cdr3_nt: TGTGCCAGCAGCTTAAACAGAGATCAGCCCCAGCATTTT

clone_size: NA
j_call: TRBJ1-5
d_call: TRBD1
v_call: TRBV6-8
cdr3_aa: CASRRSGGQGSYQPQHF
cdr3_nt: TGTGCCAGCAGGCGCTCCGGTGGACAGGGTAGTTATCAGCCCCAGCATTTT

clone_size: NA
j_call: TRBJ1-3
d_call: NA
v_call: TRBV5-1
cdr3_aa: CASSLVAGAGNTIYF
cdr3_nt: TGCGCCAGCAGCTTGGTGGCGGGGGCTGGAAACACCATATATTTT

clone_size: NA
j_call: TRBJ2-7
d_call: TRBD2
v_call: TRBV18
cdr3_aa: CASSVDSRTSGHEQYF
cdr3_nt: TGTGCCAGCTCGGTGGACAGTCGGACTAGCGGACACGAGCAGTACTTC

clone_size: NA
j_call: TRBJ2-3
d_call: NA
v_call: TRBV6-8
cdr3_aa: CASSLPLEIPPDTQYF
cdr3_nt: TGTGCCAGCAGTTTGCCTCTGGAGATTCCCCCAGATACGCAGTATTTT

clone_size: NA
j_call: TRBJ2-2
d_call: TRBD2
v_call: TRBV7-1
cdr3_aa: CASSRRSGRHTGELFF
cdr3_nt: TGTGCCAGCAGCAGACGTAGCGGGAGGCACACCGGGGAGCTGTTTTTT

clone_size: NA
j_call: TRBJ2-7
d_call: TRBD2
v_call: TRBV29-1
cdr3_aa: CSVEMLAGGVDEQYF
cdr3_nt: TGCAGCGTTGAAATGCTAGCGGGAGGGGTGGACGAGCAGTACTTC

clone_size: once
j_call: TRBJ1-1
d_call: NA
v_call: TRBV6-8
cdr3_aa: CASSYSLTRGVDTEAFF
cdr3_nt: TGTGCCAGCAGTTACTCATTAACCAGGGGAGTAGACACTGAAGCTTTCTTT

clone_size: NA
j_call: TRBJ2-7
d_call: TRBD1
v_call: TRBV5-1
cdr3_aa: CASSLEPGGQGRYEQYF
cdr3_nt: TGCGCCAGCAGCTTGGAGCCTGGCGGACAGGGTAGGTACGAGCAGTACTTC

clone_size: NA
j_call: TRBJ1-4
d_call: NA
v_call: TRBV29-1
cdr3_aa: CSARTAYNEKLFF
cdr3_nt: TGCAGCGCCCGGACCGCTTATAATGAAAAACTGTTTTTT

clone_size: NA
j_call: TRBJ1-1
d_call: NA
v_call: TRBV28
cdr3_aa: CASSLKSYTEAFF
cdr3_nt: TGTGCCAGCAGCCTAAAGTCTTACACTGAAGCTTTCTTT

clone_size: NA
j_call: TRBJ2-7
d_call: NA
v_call: TRBV12-5
cdr3_aa: CASGQPGHGAGQYF
cdr3_nt: TGTGCTAGTGGACAACCGGGACACGGTGCTGGGCAGTACTTC

clone_size: NA
j_call: TRBJ1-5
d_call: NA
v_call: TRBV10-1
cdr3_aa: CASSEFSNQPQHF
cdr3_nt: TGCGCCAGCAGTGAGTTTAGCAATCAGCCCCAGCATTTT

clone_size: NA
j_call: TRBJ2-3
d_call: TRBD2
v_call: TRBV15
cdr3_aa: CATSRDTHTGGPFTDTQYF
cdr3_nt: TGTGCCACCAGCAGAGATACCCATACGGGAGGGCCGTTCACAGATACGCAGTATTTT

clone_size: NA
j_call: TRBJ1-2
d_call: TRBD1
v_call: TRBV19
cdr3_aa: CASSIDRGKYGYTF
cdr3_nt: TGTGCCAGTAGTATCGACAGGGGAAAGTATGGCTACACCTTC

clone_size: once
j_call: TRBJ1-1
d_call: TRBD1
v_call: TRBV19
cdr3_aa: CASSIPTTGVTEAFF
cdr3_nt: TGTGCCAGTAGTATTCCTACGACAGGGGTCACTGAAGCTTTCTTT

clone_size: NA
j_call: TRBJ2-1
d_call: TRBD2
v_call: TRBV6-8
cdr3_aa: CASRLAGVPSYEQFF
cdr3_nt: TGTGCCAGCAGACTAGCGGGGGTGCCGAGCTATGAGCAGTTCTTC

clone_size: NA
j_call: TRBJ1-1
d_call: NA
v_call: TRBV6-8
cdr3_aa: CASRMREATEAFF
cdr3_nt: TGTGCCAGCCGCATGAGGGAGGCCACTGAAGCTTTCTTT

clone_size: NA
j_call: TRBJ1-1
d_call: NA
v_call: TRBV11-1
cdr3_aa: CASSQEAANTEAFF
cdr3_nt: TGTGCCAGCAGCCAAGAGGCAGCTAACACTGAAGCTTTCTTT

clone_size: NA
j_call: TRBJ2-5
d_call: TRBD1
v_call: TRBV2
cdr3_aa: CASSRGRTTGDGETQYF
cdr3_nt: TGTGCCAGCAGTAGGGGCCGAACCACAGGGGATGGGGAGACCCAGTACTTC

clone_size: few
j_call: TRBJ1-3
d_call: NA
v_call: TRBV7-6
cdr3_aa: CASSLFGGGSGNTIYF
cdr3_nt: TGTGCCAGCAGCTTGTTCGGGGGGGGTTCTGGAAACACCATATATTTT

clone_size: NA
j_call: TRBJ2-1
d_call: TRBD1
v_call: TRBV11-3
cdr3_aa: CASSLGIRQGTYNEQFF
cdr3_nt: TGTGCCAGCAGCTTAGGGATAAGACAGGGGACCTACAATGAGCAGTTCTTC

clone_size: once
j_call: TRBJ1-3
d_call: NA
v_call: TRBV19
cdr3_aa: CASSSVSSGNTIYF
cdr3_nt: TGTGCCAGTTCTTCAGTTAGCTCTGGAAACACCATATATTTT

clone_size: few
j_call: TRBJ1-3
d_call: NA
v_call: TRBV22-1
cdr3_aa: CASSLQGSGNTIYF
cdr3_nt: TGTGCCAGCAGCCTACAGGGTTCGGGAAACACCATATATTTT

clone_size: NA
j_call: TRBJ1-1
d_call: NA
v_call: TRBV18
cdr3_aa: CASSLQVWRDTEAFF
cdr3_nt: TGTGCCAGCTCACTCCAGGTATGGAGGGACACTGAAGCTTTCTTT

clone_size: few
j_call: TRBJ1-2
d_call: NA
v_call: TRBV7-7
cdr3_aa: CASRGRAGMSGYTF
cdr3_nt: TGTGCCAGCAGGGGGAGGGCAGGGATGAGTGGCTACACCTTC

clone_size: NA
j_call: TRBJ2-7
d_call: TRBD2
v_call: TRBV19
cdr3_aa: CASSSGGPGLAVPYEQYF
cdr3_nt: TGTGCCAGTAGTTCGGGGGGCCCTGGACTAGCGGTCCCCTACGAGCAGTACTTC

clone_size: NA
j_call: TRBJ2-2
d_call: NA
v_call: TRBV18
cdr3_aa: CASSPPENTGELFF
cdr3_nt: TGTGCCAGCTCACCACCCGAGAACACCGGGGAGCTGTTTTTT

clone_size: NA
j_call: TRBJ2-7
d_call: NA
v_call: TRBV7-1
cdr3_aa: CASSLDGSNYEQYF
cdr3_nt: TGTGCCAGCAGCTTAGACGGATCCAACTACGAGCAGTACTTC